A selection of T cell receptor beta chains follows, all from one sample in a study of blood T cell repertoires in COVID-19. Assay used: immunoSEQ multiplex PCR; TCRdb lists only in-frame clones, some missing. The data hold around 120,000 clones, with 71% observed a single time. The material sequenced was peripheral blood. Source of these receptors: a human donor with acute or convalescent COVID-19. The donor label of this sample is uncertain. Each CDR3 is given with its conserved first and last residue.

j_call,v_call,cdr3_aa
TRBJ1-4,TRBV4-1,CASSQPDRDDEKLFF
TRBJ1-2,TRBV3-1/TRBV3-2,CASHNWDRRNYGYTF
TRBJ1-3,TRBV5-1,CASTEGQSSGNTIYF
TRBJ1-2,TRBV19,CASSLDRRALYGYTF
TRBJ1-5,TRBV19,CASSIPGGSQPQHF
TRBJ1-5,TRBV30,CAWSQASNQPQHF
TRBJ2-3,TRBV6-4,CASSEHQGVDTQYF
TRBJ1-2,TRBV28,CASALDRKGGYTF
TRBJ2-5,TRBV7-9,CASSMTLQAQETQYF
TRBJ1-2,TRBV6-5,CASISSTRGGYTF
TRBJ2-2,TRBV9,CASSVGTGTGVGTGELFF
TRBJ1-6,TRBV6-1,CASSETGFYNSPLHF
TRBJ2-5,TRBV2,CAGSYRGPWETQYF
TRBJ1-2,TRBV28,CASGLLTGISYGYTF
TRBJ1-5,TRBV1,CTSSQGTGDNQPQHF
TRBJ2-2,TRBV5-1,CASSLTLAGTGELFF
TRBJ1-5,TRBV5-1,CASSLEGQDNQPQHF
TRBJ1-2,TRBV29-1,CSVGGRAGYGYTF
TRBJ1-3,TRBV6-5,CASSSVAGLENTIYF
TRBJ2-3,TRBV19,CATRRFGEGTDTQYF
TRBJ1-6,TRBV27,CASSLRGLNSPLHF
TRBJ2-3,TRBV2,CARGLAGGQGTQYF
TRBJ2-7,TRBV28,CASIPGTGEYEQYF
TRBJ2-5,TRBV7-2,CASSLVGTAQQTQYF
TRBJ2-5,TRBV2,CASGQNQETQYF
TRBJ2-5,TRBV10-3,CAGLRAGGWETQYF
TRBJ2-2,TRBV2,CASSWLAGVSGELFF
TRBJ1-2,TRBV11-2,CASSTVAYGYTF
TRBJ2-1,TRBV24-1,CATSERALNNEQFF
TRBJ1-6,TRBV7-9,CASSIQGAGSPLHF
TRBJ1-2,TRBV11-2,CASSEDFAYGYTF
TRBJ2-1,TRBV5-6,CASSWRQWLGDNEQFF
TRBJ1-2,TRBV19,CASSSRDPTANYGYTF
TRBJ1-4,TRBV6-5,CASRTGSTNEKLFF
TRBJ1-2,TRBV2,CASMGRPSGYGYTF
TRBJ1-5,TRBV6-5,CASAPRLQYWPQHF
TRBJ2-2,TRBV11-3,CASSSGRTRDIGGELFF
TRBJ2-2,TRBV7-2,CASSITSGATGELFF
TRBJ1-5,TRBV18,CASSQGTHQPQHF
TRBJ1-2,TRBV25-1,CASSDIGTGVSDGYTF